Sequencing of this T cell receptor (beta chain) was carried out in a study of cytomegalovirus exposure and HLA in healthy donors. The primer mix had 60 Vbeta and 13 Jbeta primers. TCRdb's copy holds only in-frame clones and misses some; the assay was immunoSEQ multiplex PCR. This table has about 170,000 clones, around 84% appearing once. Germline lookup yields CDR1 MNHNS and CDR2 SASEGT. This CDR3 comprises 15 residues. V was clipped by 7 bases and J by 4 bases; unmatched bases: 11. The origin of this receptor is a man aged 30 to 45 in good health and CMV-seropositive. Sample: PBMCs. The chain couples TRBV6-1 to TRBJ2-7; 9 bases align to TRBD1. This chain's CDR3 is CASTQRGQGFYEQYV. CDR3 nucleotides: TGTGCCAGCACCCAACGGGGACAGGGTTTTTACGAGCAGTACGTC.